This record covers a single T cell receptor beta chain. Its antigen is still unknown. The investigators sampled blood at baseline, at cycle 4 day 1, and at cycle 7 day 1. The protocol was immunoSEQ multiplex PCR, while the TCRdb copy is restricted to in-frame clones and leaves out a portion. The sample has some 90,000 clones; approximately 90% are singletons. The record originates from a study of OX40 agonist ivuxolimab in advanced cancers. About the study: With ivuxolimab, an agonistic anti-OX40 (CD134) antibody, patients were treated.

Germline-derived CDR1 and CDR2 are LGHNA and YNFKEQ. Trimming shortened V by 1 base and J by 0 bases, and 3 bases separated the two germline ends. This CDR3 is 13 amino acids long. Whole-study results and caveats: Relative to CD4+, CD8+ T cells held more expanded clones on average.

The material sequenced was CD4+ or CD8+ T cells sorted from blood, taken in a trial of the OX40 agonist ivuxolimab. The TCR sequence derives from an adult with an advanced solid tumor such as melanoma, head and neck, liver or kidney cancer. The chain employs TRBV4-2 and TRBJ2-5, with unresolved D. Here the CDR3 reads CASSQGDQETQYF. Here the CDR3 DNA reads TGTGCCAGCAGCCAAGGGGACCAAGAGACCCAGTACTTC.